The clone carrying this TCR beta chain has a handful of counts. The antigen is not known. The data are from a study of CD8+ T cells in alopecia areata. cDNA reverse transcribed from extracted RNA served as the sequencing template. The data were produced by immunoSEQ multiplex PCR, yet TCRdb's version contains in-frame clones alone and is incomplete. The data contain approximately 150,000 clones, roughly 50% of them singletons. CDR1 is MDHEN, CDR2 SYDVKM, per germline. This CDR3 comprises 16 residues. Trimming pared 6 bases from V and 2 bases from J, leaving 17 bases between. Study results and caveats: Unlike in mice, where it was clearer, TCR sharing across patients was less clear, possibly HLA-related.

This TCR was recovered from a human donor in good health. Sequences were obtained from CD4+ T cells sorted from blood. V and J are TRBV28 and TRBJ1-5; tentatively, D is TRBD1 (5 bases). In nucleotides, the CDR3 is TGTGCCAGCAGGGGATCCGTCAGGGATGGCAATCAGCCCCAGCATTTT. Its translation is CASRGSVRDGNQPQHF.